The rows below give T cell receptor beta chains drawn from one sample of a study of blood T cell repertoires in COVID-19. Here immunoSEQ multiplex PCR was the method, and the copy in TCRdb shows in-frame clones only, minus some. The sample carries under 250,000 clones, approximately 80% recorded once. The sequenced sample consisted of PBMCs or T cells enriched from blood (not recorded which). All receptors derive from a man aged 25 to 40 with acute COVID-19. The CDR3 runs from the conserved cysteine through the conserved F or W. The D gene is left open where the match is weak. Not all rows give a size; the values are once, few, many and, for expanded clones, a class.

.	.	TRBJ2-7	TRBV5-6	CASSLGWQATYEQYF	TGTGCCAGCAGCTTGGGTTGGCAGGCTACCTACGAGCAGTACTTC
once	.	TRBJ1-4	TRBV27	CASRPSGFRVGSGGEKLFF	TGTGCCAGCAGGCCCTCGGGGTTTAGGGTCGGGTCCGGCGGAGAAAAACTGTTTTTT
.	TRBD1	TRBJ2-1	TRBV7-3	CASSWTGANEQFF	TGTGCCAGCAGCTGGACAGGCGCCAATGAGCAGTTCTTC
.	.	TRBJ1-1	TRBV10-3	CAISGTVNTEAFF	TGTGCCATCAGTGGCACAGTGAACACTGAAGCTTTCTTT
once	TRBD2	TRBJ2-3	TRBV13	CASSSRLAGPAPTDTQYF	TGTGCCAGCAGTTCACGACTAGCGGGGCCTGCACCGACAGATACGCAGTATTTT
.	TRBD2	TRBJ2-3	TRBV10-2	CASKPGTSGGDLVRTQYF	TGCGCCAGCAAACCCGGGACTAGCGGGGGGGACCTCGTGCGTACGCAGTATTTT
.	TRBD2	TRBJ2-5	TRBV6-5	CASSYRTSGYQETQYF	TGTGCCAGCAGTTACAGGACTAGCGGGTACCAAGAGACCCAGTACTTC
.	.	TRBJ2-5	TRBV3-1/TRBV3-2	CASSQTEETQYF	TGTGCCAGCAGCCAGACAGAAGAGACCCAGTACTTC
.	TRBD1	TRBJ1-5	TRBV19	CASSTDRATRGQPQHF	TGTGCCAGTAGTACTGACAGGGCCACCCGGGGTCAGCCCCAGCATTTT
.	.	TRBJ2-1	TRBV20-1	CSQAGGNEQFF	TGCAGTCAAGCCGGAGGCAATGAGCAGTTCTTC
.	TRBD2	TRBJ2-3	TRBV7-2	CASSLGLRGGSTDTQYF	TGTGCCAGCAGCTTAGGTCTGCGGGGGGGGAGCACAGATACGCAGTATTTT
.	.	TRBJ1-2	TRBV10-3	CASCSEGNYGYTF	TGTGCCAGCTGTTCAGAGGGTAACTATGGCTACACCTTC
.	.	TRBJ2-3	TRBV10-3	CAISQLGTDTQYF	TGTGCCATCAGTCAACTCGGGACAGATACGCAGTATTTT
.	.	TRBJ1-2	TRBV4-1	CASSPVRGEVYGYTF	TGCGCCAGCAGCCCTGTCCGGGGGGAAGTGTATGGCTACACCTTC
.	.	TRBJ2-5	TRBV2	CALRGLQETQYF	TGTGCCCTTCGAGGACTGCAAGAGACCCAGTACTTC
few	.	TRBJ2-7	TRBV13	CASSPPRGEQYF	TGTGCCAGCAGCCCGCCTAGGGGCGAGCAGTACTTC
.	.	TRBJ2-7	TRBV21-1	CASSKGVRGAPWEQYF	TGTGCCAGCAGCAAAGGGGTCCGGGGGGCCCCTTGGGAGCAGTACTTC
.	TRBD1	TRBJ1-3	TRBV18	CASSPIGTGIRSGNTIYF	TGTGCCAGCTCACCTATCGGGACAGGGATTCGCTCTGGAAACACCATATATTTT
.	.	TRBJ2-1	TRBV3-1/TRBV3-2	CASSQDKPPTYNEQFF	TGTGCCAGCAGCCAAGATAAGCCCCCGACCTACAATGAGCAGTTCTTC
.	TRBD2	TRBJ2-1	TRBV5-4	CASSLGSGGAFVKNEQFF	TGTGCCAGCAGCTTGGGTAGCGGGGGGGCCTTCGTTAAGAATGAGCAGTTCTTC
.	TRBD1	TRBJ2-7	TRBV6-5	CASRTGQALYEQYF	TGTGCCAGCAGGACCGGACAGGCTTTATACGAGCAGTACTTC
.	.	TRBJ1-4	TRBV7-3	CASTPLQVNEKLFF	TGTGCCAGCACCCCTCTACAGGTTAATGAAAAACTGTTTTTT
.	.	TRBJ1-5	TRBV6-6	CASSRGFDSNQPQHF	TGTGCCAGCAGTAGGGGATTTGATAGCAATCAGCCCCAGCATTTT
.	TRBD1	TRBJ2-5	TRBV3-1/TRBV3-2	CASSQQTGVQETQYF	TGTGCCAGCAGCCAGCAGACAGGGGTACAAGAGACCCAGTACTTC
.	TRBD1	TRBJ1-4	TRBV7-2	CASSSQGAVNEKLFF	TGTGCCAGCAGCTCCCAGGGGGCGGTGAATGAAAAACTGTTTTTT